The clone carrying this TCR beta chain was seen only a few times. The CDR3 extends over 15 amino acids. Germline V gene lookup returns CDR1 SGHDT and CDR2 YYEEEE. Trimming left V 2 bases short and J 0 bases short, with 8 bases between. This record belongs to a study of T-cell memory formation after mild COVID-19. About the research overall: TCR clusters were largely donor specific.

Constant-segment-primed 5'RACE gave TCR alpha and TCR beta cDNA libraries with sample barcodes and UMIs. One entry per CDR3 protein, called by TCRdb with MiXCR from the 5' RACE reads. Of roughly 99,000 distinct CDR3 sequences in the sample, 14% are singletons; the top ten hold around 40%. This clonotype originated in a man between 18 and 35 years old who had mild COVID-19 (a few samples of this study predate the infection). Cell type and time point are not known. The sequenced sample consisted of PBMCs or a T cell subset sorted from them (not recorded which). V is TRBV5-6 and J is TRBJ2-2; D unclear. The CDR3 loop is CASSFGRSNTGELFF. CDR3 nucleotides: TGTGCCAGCAGCTTTGGACGGTCGAACACCGGGGAGCTGTTTTTT.